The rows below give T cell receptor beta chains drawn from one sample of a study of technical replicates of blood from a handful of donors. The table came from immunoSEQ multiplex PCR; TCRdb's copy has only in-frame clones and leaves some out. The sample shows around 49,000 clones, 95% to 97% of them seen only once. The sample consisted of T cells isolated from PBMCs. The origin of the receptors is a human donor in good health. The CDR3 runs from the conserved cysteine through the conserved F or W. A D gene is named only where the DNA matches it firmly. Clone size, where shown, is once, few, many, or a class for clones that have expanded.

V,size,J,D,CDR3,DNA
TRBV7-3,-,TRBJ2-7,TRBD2,CASSLSLAGDSYEQYF,TGTGCCAGCAGCTTATCATTAGCGGGCGACTCCTACGAGCAGTACTTC
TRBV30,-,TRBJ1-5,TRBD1,CAWSGDREVQPQHF,TGTGCCTGGAGTGGGGACAGGGAGGTCCAGCCCCAGCATTTT
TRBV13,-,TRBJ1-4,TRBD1,CASRQGSEKLFF,TGTGCCAGCAGACAGGGGAGTGAAAAACTGTTTTTT
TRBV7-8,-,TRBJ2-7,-,CASSGIYEQYF,TGTGCCAGCAGCGGCATTTACGAGCAGTACTTC
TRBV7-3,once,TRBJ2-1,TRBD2,CASSFTGTSGRNEQFF,TGTGCCAGCAGCTTTACCGGGACTAGCGGGAGGAATGAGCAGTTCTTC
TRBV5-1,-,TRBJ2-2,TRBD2,CASRETSGKVGELFF,TGCGCCAGCAGAGAGACTAGCGGGAAGGTCGGGGAGCTGTTTTTT
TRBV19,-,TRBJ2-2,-,CASSKRLKNTGELFF,TGTGCCAGTAGTAAGAGACTTAAGAACACCGGGGAGCTGTTTTTT
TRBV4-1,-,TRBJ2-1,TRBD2,CASSQRGEQFF,TGCGCCAGCAGCCAGCGGGGGGAGCAGTTCTTC
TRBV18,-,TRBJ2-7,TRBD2,CASSPTGGYYEQYF,TGTGCCAGCTCACCCACGGGAGGTTACTACGAGCAGTACTTC
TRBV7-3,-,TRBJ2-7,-,CASSFFSVGYEQYF,TGTGCCAGCAGCTTTTTTAGCGTTGGATACGAGCAGTACTTC
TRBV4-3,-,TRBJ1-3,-,CASSQSGVGGNTIYF,TGCGCCAGCAGCCAATCGGGGGTGGGTGGAAACACCATATATTTT
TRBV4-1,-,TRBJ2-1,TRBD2,CASSQSGRANEQFF,TGCGCCAGCAGCCAAAGCGGGAGGGCTAATGAGCAGTTCTTC
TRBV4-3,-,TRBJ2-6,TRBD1,CASSQVPTGGKISGANVLTF,TGCGCCAGCAGCCAAGTTCCCACAGGGGGCAAGATCTCTGGGGCCAACGTCCTGACTTTC
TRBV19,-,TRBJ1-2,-,CASSITDYGYTF,TGTGCCAGTAGTATTACTGACTATGGCTACACCTTC
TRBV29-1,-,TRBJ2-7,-,CSVEYGGTYYEQYF,TGCAGCGTTGAATACGGCGGGACCTACTACGAGCAGTACTTC
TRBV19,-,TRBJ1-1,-,CASSIDPGEGTEAFF,TGTGCCAGTAGTATAGACCCCGGGGAGGGGACTGAAGCTTTCTTT
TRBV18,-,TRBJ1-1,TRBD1,CASSPWTGGNTEAFF,TGTGCCAGCTCACCTTGGACAGGGGGGAACACTGAAGCTTTCTTT
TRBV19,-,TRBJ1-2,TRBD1,CASSILAAGTGGSYGYTF,TGTGCCAGTAGTATATTGGCTGCGGGGACAGGGGGTTCCTATGGCTACACCTTC
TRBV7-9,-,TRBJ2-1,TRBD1,CASSLPTYRDREREQFF,TGTGCCAGCAGCTTACCGACCTATAGGGACAGGGAAAGGGAGCAGTTCTTC
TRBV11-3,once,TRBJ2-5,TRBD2,CASSLGASGSLGRTQYF,TGTGCCAGCAGCTTAGGTGCTAGCGGGAGTCTAGGCCGAACCCAGTACTTC
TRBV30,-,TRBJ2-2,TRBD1,CAWIYGTGYTGELFF,TGTGCCTGGATCTATGGGACAGGGTATACCGGGGAGCTGTTTTTT
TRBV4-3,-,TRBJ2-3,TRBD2,CASGGLAGSTDTQYF,TGCGCCAGCGGAGGACTAGCGGGTAGCACAGATACGCAGTATTTT
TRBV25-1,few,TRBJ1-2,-,CASSRQGREGYTF,TGTGCCAGCAGTCGTCAGGGGAGGGAAGGCTACACCTTC
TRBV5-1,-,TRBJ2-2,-,CASAGQWPTGELFF,TGCGCCAGCGCGGGACAGTGGCCTACCGGGGAGCTGTTTTTT
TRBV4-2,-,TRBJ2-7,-,CASSQDKRYEQYF,TGTGCCAGCAGCCAAGATAAGCGCTACGAGCAGTACTTC
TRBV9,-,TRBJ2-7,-,CASSVADSFYEQYF,TGTGCCAGCAGCGTAGCGGACAGTTTCTACGAGCAGTACTTC
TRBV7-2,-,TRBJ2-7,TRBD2,CASSLMAGVYSYEQYF,TGTGCCAGCAGCTTAATGGCGGGAGTATACTCCTACGAGCAGTACTTC
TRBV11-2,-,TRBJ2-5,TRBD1,CASSTRQGRRETQYF,TGTGCCAGCAGCACCCGACAGGGGCGTAGAGAGACCCAGTACTTC
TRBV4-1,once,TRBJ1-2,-,CASSQDIGVNYGYTF,TGCGCCAGCAGCCAAGATATCGGGGTTAACTATGGCTACACCTTC
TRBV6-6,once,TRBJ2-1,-,CASSYSPTSSNNEQFF,TGTGCCAGCAGTTACTCCCCTACTAGCTCCAACAATGAGCAGTTCTTC
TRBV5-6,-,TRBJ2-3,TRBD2,CASRYAPGLGGDTQYF,TGTGCCAGCAGGTATGCGCCGGGACTAGGCGGGGATACGCAGTATTTT
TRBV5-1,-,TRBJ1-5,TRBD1,CASSTGQGDQPQHF,TGCGCCAGCAGCACCGGACAGGGCGATCAGCCCCAGCATTTT
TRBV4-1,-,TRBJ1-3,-,CASSQGTGSRNTIYF,TGCGCCAGCAGCCAGGGAACAGGATCGCGAAACACCATATATTTT
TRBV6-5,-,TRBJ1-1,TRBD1,CASRRQGSTEAFF,TGTGCCAGCAGGCGACAGGGGAGCACTGAAGCTTTCTTT
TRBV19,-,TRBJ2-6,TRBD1,CASNRGAGANVLTF,TGTGCCAGTAACAGGGGGGCTGGGGCCAACGTCCTGACTTTC
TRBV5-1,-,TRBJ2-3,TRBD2,CASSLLIEAGGGTDTQYF,TGCGCCAGCAGCTTGCTTATTGAAGCGGGAGGAGGAACAGATACGCAGTATTTT
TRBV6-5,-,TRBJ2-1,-,CASSLRESYNEQFF,TGTGCCAGCAGTTTACGGGAGTCCTACAATGAGCAGTTCTTC
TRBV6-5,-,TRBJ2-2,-,CASSYAFGGNTGELFF,TGTGCCAGCAGTTACGCGTTCGGGGGGAACACCGGGGAGCTGTTTTTT
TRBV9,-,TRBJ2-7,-,CASSKEGLLGSYEQYF,TGTGCCAGCAGCAAGGAGGGACTCCTAGGCTCCTACGAGCAGTACTTC
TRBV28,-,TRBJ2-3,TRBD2,CASSPGTSGTDTQYF,TGTGCCAGCAGCCCAGGGACTAGCGGAACAGATACGCAGTATTTT
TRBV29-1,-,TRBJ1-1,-,CSVALAGITEAFF,TGCAGCGTTGCGTTGGCAGGGATAACTGAAGCTTTCTTT
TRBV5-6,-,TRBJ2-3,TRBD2,CASSLAGGADTQYF,TGTGCCAGCAGCCTGGCGGGGGGCGCAGATACGCAGTATTTT
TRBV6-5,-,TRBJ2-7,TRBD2,CASRYGTSGSSYEQYF,TGTGCCAGCAGGTACGGGACTAGCGGCAGCTCCTACGAGCAGTACTTC
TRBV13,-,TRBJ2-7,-,CASSLAVGHYEQYF,TGTGCCAGCAGCTTAGCCGTGGGACACTACGAGCAGTACTTC
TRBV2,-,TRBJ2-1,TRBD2,CASSGALTSGSYRVSYNEQFF,TGTGCCAGCAGTGGAGCCCTGACTAGCGGGAGTTACCGAGTTTCCTACAATGAGCAGTTCTTC
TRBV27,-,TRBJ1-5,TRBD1,CASSLLGTGKLNQPQHF,TGTGCCAGCAGTCTTCTAGGGACAGGTAAATTAAATCAGCCCCAGCATTTT
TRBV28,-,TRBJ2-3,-,CASSLEGRTDTQYF,TGTGCCAGCAGTTTAGAGGGTCGCACAGATACGCAGTATTTT
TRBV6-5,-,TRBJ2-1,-,CASSSGESRYEQFF,TGTGCCAGCAGTTCCGGGGAAAGCAGATATGAGCAGTTCTTC
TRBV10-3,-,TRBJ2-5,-,CASSLRDNQETQYF,TGTGCCTCTTCTTTGCGGGATAACCAAGAGACCCAGTACTTC
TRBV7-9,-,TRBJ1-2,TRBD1,CASSPGTGGIYGYTF,TGTGCCAGCAGTCCGGGGACAGGGGGAATTTATGGCTACACCTTC